This TCR beta chain appears in the sequencing data of a study of T cell responses to AZD1222 COVID-19 vaccine. Study-wide results and limits: In the spike-specific TCR repertoire, nearly half reportedly target unmutated variant regions. Samples come after the peak T cell response, not at day 14. The donors showed a predominance of white British ancestry and of females, with possible underestimation of clonal diversity. AZD1222 recipients seropositive at baseline numbered only 5 or 6.

Per germline, CDR1 MNHEY and CDR2 SVGAGI. There are 13 residues in the CDR3. V lost 6 bases and J 0 bases, leaving 7 bases between the germline ends. This table comes from immunoSEQ multiplex PCR, and its TCRdb copy is limited to in-frame clones, with some not included. The table lists 150,000 or so clones, approximately 91% of them singletons, with 1.9% in the top ten. Turning to this clone: Its antigen is still unknown.

The receptor was derived from an adult in good health. V usage is TRBV6-5 and J usage is TRBJ2-3, with unresolved D. Sequencing used peripheral blood, obtained on day 0 of AZD1222 vaccination. The CDR3, as DNA: TGTGCCAGCAGCCCGGACAGCACAGATACGCAGTATTTT. It yields the protein CASSPDSTDTQYF.